A single T cell receptor (beta chain) is shown here with its context. The data derive from a study of blood T cell repertoires in COVID-19. Overall study context: Italy, Spain and the United States were the sources of the convalescent and acute COVID-19 samples.

TCRdb's copy holds only in-frame clones and misses some; the assay was immunoSEQ multiplex PCR. The data contain some 69,000 clones, 80% to 85% of them singletons. This CDR3 spans 13 amino acids. V was pared by 7 bases and J by 1 base, with 9 bases between. The germline V gene has CDR1 LGHDT and CDR2 YNNKEL (reference sequence). The rearrangement uses TRBV3-1 (or the pseudogene TRBV3-2) and TRBJ2-3; no reliable D call. The source material was peripheral blood. The clonotype originates from a man older than 75 with active or convalescent COVID-19. CDR3 in amino acids: CASTSSGTDTQYF. The CDR3 region has the DNA TGTGCCAGCACTTCTTCTGGCACAGATACGCAGTATTTT.